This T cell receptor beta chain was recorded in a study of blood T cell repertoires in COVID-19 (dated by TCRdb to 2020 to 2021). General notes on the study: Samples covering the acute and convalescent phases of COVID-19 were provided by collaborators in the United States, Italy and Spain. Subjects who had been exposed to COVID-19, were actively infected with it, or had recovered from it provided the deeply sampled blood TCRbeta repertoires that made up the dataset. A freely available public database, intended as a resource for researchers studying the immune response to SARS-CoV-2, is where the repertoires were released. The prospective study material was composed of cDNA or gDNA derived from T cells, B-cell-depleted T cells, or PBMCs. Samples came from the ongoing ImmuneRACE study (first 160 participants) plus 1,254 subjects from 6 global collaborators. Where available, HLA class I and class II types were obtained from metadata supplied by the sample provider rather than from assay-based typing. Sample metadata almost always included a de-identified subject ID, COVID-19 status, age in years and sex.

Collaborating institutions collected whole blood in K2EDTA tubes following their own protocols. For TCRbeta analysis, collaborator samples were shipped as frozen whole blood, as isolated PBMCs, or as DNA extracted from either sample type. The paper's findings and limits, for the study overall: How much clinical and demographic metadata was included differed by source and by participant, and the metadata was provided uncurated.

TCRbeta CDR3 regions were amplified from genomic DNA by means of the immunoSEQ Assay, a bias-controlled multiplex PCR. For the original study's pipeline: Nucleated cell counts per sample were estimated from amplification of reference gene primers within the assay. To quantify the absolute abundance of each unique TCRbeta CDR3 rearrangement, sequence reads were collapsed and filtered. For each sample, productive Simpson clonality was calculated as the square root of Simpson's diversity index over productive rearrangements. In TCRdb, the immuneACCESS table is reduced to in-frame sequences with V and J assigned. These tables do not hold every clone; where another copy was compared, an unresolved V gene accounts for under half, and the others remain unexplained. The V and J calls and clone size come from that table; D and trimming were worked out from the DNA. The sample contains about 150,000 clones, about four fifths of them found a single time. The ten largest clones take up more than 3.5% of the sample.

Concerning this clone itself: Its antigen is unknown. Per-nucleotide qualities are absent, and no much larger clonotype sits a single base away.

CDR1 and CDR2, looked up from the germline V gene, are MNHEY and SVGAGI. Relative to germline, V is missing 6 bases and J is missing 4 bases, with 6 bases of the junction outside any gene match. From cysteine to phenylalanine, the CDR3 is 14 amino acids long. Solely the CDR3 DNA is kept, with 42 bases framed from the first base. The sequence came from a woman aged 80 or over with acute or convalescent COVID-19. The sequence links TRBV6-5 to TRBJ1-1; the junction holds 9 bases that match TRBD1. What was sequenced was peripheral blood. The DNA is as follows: TGTGCCAGCAGGGGAGACAGGGGGATCACTGAAGCTTTCTTT. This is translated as CASRGDRGITEAFF.